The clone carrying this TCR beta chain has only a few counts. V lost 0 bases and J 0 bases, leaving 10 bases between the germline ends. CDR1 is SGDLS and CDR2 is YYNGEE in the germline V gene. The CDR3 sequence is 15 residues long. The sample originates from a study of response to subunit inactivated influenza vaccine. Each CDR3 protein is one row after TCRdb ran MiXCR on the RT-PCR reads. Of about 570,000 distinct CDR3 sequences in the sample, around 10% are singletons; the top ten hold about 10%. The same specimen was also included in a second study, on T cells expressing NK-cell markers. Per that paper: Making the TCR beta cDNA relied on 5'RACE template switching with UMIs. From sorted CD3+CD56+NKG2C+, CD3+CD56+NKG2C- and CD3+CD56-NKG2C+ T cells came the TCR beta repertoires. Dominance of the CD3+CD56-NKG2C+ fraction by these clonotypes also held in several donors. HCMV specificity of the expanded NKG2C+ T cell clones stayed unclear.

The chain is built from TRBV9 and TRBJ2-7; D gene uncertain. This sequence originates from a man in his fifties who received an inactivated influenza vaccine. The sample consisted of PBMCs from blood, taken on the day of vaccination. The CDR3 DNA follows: TGTGCCAGCAGCGTAGCGCCGTACAGCTCCTACGAGCAGTACTTC. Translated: CASSVAPYSSYEQYF.